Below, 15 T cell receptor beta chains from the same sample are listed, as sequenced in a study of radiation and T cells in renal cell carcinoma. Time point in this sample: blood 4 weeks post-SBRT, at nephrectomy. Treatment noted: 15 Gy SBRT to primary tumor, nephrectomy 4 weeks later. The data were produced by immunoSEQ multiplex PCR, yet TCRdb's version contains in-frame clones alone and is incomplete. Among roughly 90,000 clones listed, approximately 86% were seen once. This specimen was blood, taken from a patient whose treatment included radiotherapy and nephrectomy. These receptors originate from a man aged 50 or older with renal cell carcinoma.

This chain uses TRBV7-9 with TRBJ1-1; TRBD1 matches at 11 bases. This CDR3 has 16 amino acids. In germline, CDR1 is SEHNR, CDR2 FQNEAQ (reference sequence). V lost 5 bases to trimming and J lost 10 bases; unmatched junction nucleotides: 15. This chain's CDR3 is CASSPGRTRTGGVAFF. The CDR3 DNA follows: TGTGCCAGCAGCCCAGGCCGTACTAGGACAGGGGGCGTAGCTTTCTTT.

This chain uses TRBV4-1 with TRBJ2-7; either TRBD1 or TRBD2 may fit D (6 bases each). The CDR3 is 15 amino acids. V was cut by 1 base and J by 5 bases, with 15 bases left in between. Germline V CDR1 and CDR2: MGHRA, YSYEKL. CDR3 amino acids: CASSQVESGGHEQYF. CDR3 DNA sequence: TGCGCCAGCAGCCAAGTGGAGTCTGGGGGGCACGAGCAGTACTTC.

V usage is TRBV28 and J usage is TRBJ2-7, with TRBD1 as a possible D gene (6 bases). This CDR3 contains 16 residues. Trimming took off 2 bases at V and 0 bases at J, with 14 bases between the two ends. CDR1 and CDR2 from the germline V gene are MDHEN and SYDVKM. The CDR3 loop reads CASSLGGGVTSYEQYF. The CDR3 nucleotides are TGTGCCAGCAGTTTAGGGGGCGGAGTAACCTCCTACGAGCAGTACTTC. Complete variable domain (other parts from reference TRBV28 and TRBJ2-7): DVKVTQSSRYLVKRTGEKVFLECVQDMDHENMFWYRQDPGLGLRLIYFSYDVKMKEKGDIPEGYSVSREKKERFSLILESASTNQTSMYLCASSLGGGVTSYEQYFGPGTRLTVT.

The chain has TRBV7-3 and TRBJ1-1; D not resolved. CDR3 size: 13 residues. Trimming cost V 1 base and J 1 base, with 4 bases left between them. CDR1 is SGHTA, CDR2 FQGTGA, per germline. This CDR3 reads CASSLNTNTEAFF. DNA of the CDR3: TGTGCCAGCAGCTTAAATACGAACACTGAAGCTTTCTTT.

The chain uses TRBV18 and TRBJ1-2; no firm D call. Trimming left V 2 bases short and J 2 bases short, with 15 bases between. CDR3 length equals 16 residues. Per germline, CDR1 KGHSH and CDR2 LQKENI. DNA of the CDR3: TGTGCCAGCTCACCAGCCGCGGCGGGAAACAACTATGGCTACACCTTC. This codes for CASSPAAAGNNYGYTF.

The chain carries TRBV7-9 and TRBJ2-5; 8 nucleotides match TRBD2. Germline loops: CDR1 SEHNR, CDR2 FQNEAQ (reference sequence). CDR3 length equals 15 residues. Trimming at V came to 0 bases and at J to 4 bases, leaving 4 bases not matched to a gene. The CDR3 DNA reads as TGTGCCAGCAGCTTAGCCGGGACTAGGGGAGAGACCCAGTACTTC. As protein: CASSLAGTRGETQYF.

The CDR3 loop is CASSYSTPADTIYF. The CDR3 bases are TGTGCCAGCAGTTACTCGACCCCGGCCGACACCATATATTTT. The chain combines TRBV6-5 with TRBJ1-3; unclear D gene. The V gene lost 0 bases and the J gene lost 8 bases, with 11 bases spanning the gap. The germline V gene has CDR1 MNHEY and CDR2 SVGAGI. The CDR3 runs 14 residues.

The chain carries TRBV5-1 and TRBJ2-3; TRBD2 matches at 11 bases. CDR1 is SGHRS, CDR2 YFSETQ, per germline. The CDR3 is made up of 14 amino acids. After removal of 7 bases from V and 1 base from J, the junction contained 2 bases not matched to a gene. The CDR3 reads CASGGLAGTDTQYF. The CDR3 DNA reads TGCGCCAGCGGGGGACTAGCGGGCACAGATACGCAGTATTTT.

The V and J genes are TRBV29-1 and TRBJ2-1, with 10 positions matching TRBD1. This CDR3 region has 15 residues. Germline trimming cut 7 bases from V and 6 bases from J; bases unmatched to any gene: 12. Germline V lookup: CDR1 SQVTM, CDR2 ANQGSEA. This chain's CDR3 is CSAVTPGTGANEQFF. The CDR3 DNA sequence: TGCAGCGCCGTTACACCCGGGACAGGGGCCAATGAGCAGTTCTTC.

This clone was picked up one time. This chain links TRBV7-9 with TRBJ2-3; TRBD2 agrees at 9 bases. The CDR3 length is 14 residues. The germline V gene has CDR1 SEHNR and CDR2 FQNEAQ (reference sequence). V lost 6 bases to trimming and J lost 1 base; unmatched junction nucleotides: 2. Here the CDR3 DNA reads TGTGCCAGCAGGGCTAGCGGGGGCACAGATACGCAGTATTTT. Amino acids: CASRASGGTDTQYF.

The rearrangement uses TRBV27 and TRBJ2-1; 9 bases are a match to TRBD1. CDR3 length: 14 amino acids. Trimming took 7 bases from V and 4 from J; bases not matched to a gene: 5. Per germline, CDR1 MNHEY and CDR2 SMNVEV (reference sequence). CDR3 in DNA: TGTGCCAGCACCCGGGACAGGGAATACAATGAGCAGTTCTTC. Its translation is CASTRDREYNEQFF.

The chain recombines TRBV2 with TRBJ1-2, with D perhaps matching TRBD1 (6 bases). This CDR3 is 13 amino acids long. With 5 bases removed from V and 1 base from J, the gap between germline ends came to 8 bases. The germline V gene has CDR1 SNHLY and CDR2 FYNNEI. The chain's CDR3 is CASSQQGNYGYTF. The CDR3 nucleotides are TGTGCCAGCAGTCAACAGGGTAACTATGGCTACACCTTC.

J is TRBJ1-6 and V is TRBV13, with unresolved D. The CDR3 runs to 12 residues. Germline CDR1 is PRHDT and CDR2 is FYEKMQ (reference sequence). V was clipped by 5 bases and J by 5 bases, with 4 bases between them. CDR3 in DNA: TGTGCCAGCAGCATAGATAATTCACCCCTCCACTTT. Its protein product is CASSIDNSPLHF.

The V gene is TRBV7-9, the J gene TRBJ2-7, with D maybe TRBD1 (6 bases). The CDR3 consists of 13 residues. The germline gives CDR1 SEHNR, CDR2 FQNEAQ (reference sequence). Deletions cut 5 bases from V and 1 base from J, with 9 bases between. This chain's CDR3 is CASSEQGSYEQYF. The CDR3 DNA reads TGTGCCAGCAGCGAACAGGGTTCCTACGAGCAGTACTTC.

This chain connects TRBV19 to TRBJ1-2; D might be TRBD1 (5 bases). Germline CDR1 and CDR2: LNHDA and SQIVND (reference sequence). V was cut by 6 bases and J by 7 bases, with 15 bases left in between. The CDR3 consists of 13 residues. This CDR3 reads CASSPEGEIGYTF. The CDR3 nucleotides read TGTGCCAGTAGCCCGGAAGGGGAAATTGGCTACACCTTC.